The 24 T cell receptor beta chains given below trace back to one sample, sequenced in a study of response to subunit inactivated influenza vaccine. TCRdb passed the RT-PCR reads through MiXCR, listing each CDR3 protein once. The data contain around 760,000 distinct CDR3 sequences, 14% of them singletons. This specimen consisted of PBMCs from blood, obtained about 14 days before vaccination. These receptors were collected from a man in his fifties or sixties who received an inactivated influenza vaccine.

CDR3 in DNA: TGCAGCGTTGACAGGGGGCGTGGACCCTACAATGAGCAGTTCTTC. It codes for CSVDRGRGPYNEQFF. This sequence joins TRBV29-1 and TRBJ2-1; 8 bases map to TRBD1. The V gene end was trimmed by 3 bases and the J gene end by 2 bases; junction bases not matched to a gene: 6. The CDR3 has 15 amino acids. CDR1 and CDR2 from the germline V gene are SQVTM and ANQGSEA.

This clonotype was found many times. The chain uses TRBV7-9 and TRBJ1-1; 7 bases align to TRBD1. Germline loops: CDR1 SEHNR, CDR2 FQNEAQ (reference sequence). The CDR3 contains 14 residues. Trimming cost V 3 bases and J 4 bases; bases outside gene matches: 5. The CDR3 loop is CASSLAGGGTEAFF. The CDR3 DNA follows: TGTGCCAGCAGCTTGGCAGGGGGAGGCACTGAAGCTTTCTTT.

The rearrangement uses TRBV27 and TRBJ2-7, with 9 bases fitting TRBD1. With 0 bases clipped from V and 3 bases from J, the junction kept 9 bases outside the gene matches. The germline CDR1 and CDR2 sequences are MNHEY and SMNVEV (reference sequence). This CDR3 is built from 17 residues. The CDR3 spells CASSLSVAGTGIYEQYF. The DNA for the CDR3 is TGTGCCAGCAGTTTATCGGTCGCCGGGACAGGGATCTACGAGCAGTACTTC.

This clonotype was counted between two and nine times. V is TRBV7-2 and J is TRBJ1-6, with a tentative D call TRBD1 (5 bases). This CDR3 has 17 residues. The V gene's germline CDR1 is SGHTA and CDR2 FQGNSA. Between the trimmed V and J ends, which lost 4 bases and 8 bases, there was a span of 21 bases. The CDR3 DNA follows: TGTGCCAGCAGCTCGGGCCCCGGGACCTTCAATTATTCACCCCTCCACTTT. It encodes CASSSGPGTFNYSPLHF.

The chain recombines TRBV20-1 with TRBJ2-3; TRBD2 aligns across 9 bases. Looked up from germline, CDR1 is DFQATT and CDR2 is SNEGSKA (reference sequence). This CDR3 has 16 residues. V lost 0 bases, J lost 7 bases, and 11 bases stayed unmatched. The CDR3 spells CSARDGGSGSSYTQYF. In DNA, the CDR3 is TGCAGTGCTAGAGATGGGGGTAGCGGGAGCTCCTATACGCAGTATTTT.

The V and J genes are TRBV20-1 and TRBJ2-3, with TRBD1 matching 8 bases. Trimming cost V 1 base and J 9 bases; bases outside gene matches: 3. CDR1 and CDR2 from the germline V gene are DFQATT and SNEGSKA (reference sequence). This CDR3 is 12 amino acids long. The CDR3 DNA is TGCAGTGCTAGAGGGACAGGGAACACGCAGTATTTT. This sequence encodes CSARGTGNTQYF.

This sequence joins TRBV7-2 and TRBJ2-5; D is unresolved. The CDR3 has 13 amino acids. Germline CDR1 and CDR2: SGHTA and FQGNSA. Trimming took 5 bases from V and 5 from J, leaving 12 bases between them. The CDR3 loop reads CASSNNARETQYF. The CDR3 coding sequence is TGTGCCAGCAGCAATAATGCACGGGAGACCCAGTACTTC.

This clonotype showed up just a few times. This chain links TRBV18 with TRBJ2-1, with 10 nucleotides matching TRBD1. This CDR3 region has 15 residues. Germline assignment: CDR1 KGHSH and CDR2 LQKENI. V shed 6 bases and J 7 bases; nucleotides not matched to a gene: 9. CDR3: CASSPTGTGVNEQFF. DNA for the CDR3: TGTGCCAGCTCCCCTACCGGGACAGGGGTGAATGAGCAGTTCTTC.

The V gene is TRBV3-1, the J gene TRBJ2-1, with D hard to call. The length of the CDR3 is 15 residues. Germline V gene data show CDR1 as LGHDT and CDR2 as YNNKEL (reference sequence). V was pared by 0 bases and J by 4 bases, with 10 bases between. Written as DNA, the CDR3 is TGTGCCAGCAGCCAAGAAGGCCCGGATTACAATGAGCAGTTCTTC. Its protein product is CASSQEGPDYNEQFF.

This clonotype was seen a few times. The chain recombines TRBV7-2 with TRBJ2-3; 8 bases fit TRBD2. The ends lost 6 bases at V and 1 base at J; junction bases unmatched: 9. The CDR3 is 16 residues long. The germline V gene encodes CDR1 SGHTA and CDR2 FQGNSA. In nucleotides, the CDR3 is TGTGCCAGCAGATCCGGGACTAGTAGGGGCACAGATACGCAGTATTTT. Its translation: CASRSGTSRGTDTQYF.

The V call is TRBV10-3, the J call TRBJ2-5, with 9 nucleotides matching TRBD2. V was clipped by 6 bases and J by 1 base; unmatched bases: 9. Germline V gene sequence: CDR1 ENHRY, CDR2 SYGVKD. This CDR3 has 16 amino acids. CDR3 protein: CAISLGLASSQETQYF. The CDR3 bases are TGTGCCATCAGCCTGGGACTAGCCTCAAGCCAAGAGACCCAGTACTTC.

This clonotype came up a few times. J is TRBJ2-2 and V is TRBV24-1, with no clear D. V dropped 3 bases and J dropped 4 bases, with 17 bases sitting between them. The CDR3 totals 17 residues. Germline CDR1 KGHDR, CDR2 SFDVKD. The CDR3 DNA reads as TGTGCCACCAGTGATCCCGGGCCTCTCCCTTCCACCGGGGAGCTGTTTTTT. It encodes CATSDPGPLPSTGELFF.

In this sample, this clonotype turned up a few times. The rearrangement links TRBV5-1 to TRBJ2-7; the D is unclear. The CDR3 is made up of 14 amino acids. The germline V and J ends were trimmed by 7 bases and 2 bases, with 16 bases remaining between them. Germline CDR1 SGHRS, CDR2 YFSETQ. The CDR3 spells CASQAIGGTYEQYF. Here the CDR3 DNA reads TGCGCCAGCCAAGCTATTGGTGGGACCTACGAGCAGTACTTC.

This clonotype has only a few counts. The V gene is TRBV7-8, the J gene TRBJ2-3; 7 nucleotides line up with TRBD1. Unmatched junction bases numbered 6, after V lost 5 bases and J lost 1 base. CDR1 is SGHVS, CDR2 FQNEAQ, per germline. This CDR3 contains 15 residues. The CDR3 protein is CASSMDRFRTDTQYF. Written as DNA, the CDR3 is TGTGCCAGCAGCATGGACAGGTTTCGCACAGATACGCAGTATTTT. Based on the CDR3 plus reference TRBV7-8 and TRBJ2-3, the full variable domain is GAGVSQSPRYKVAKRGQDVALRCDPISGHVSLFWYQQALGQGPEFLTYFQNEAQLDKSGLPSDRFFAERPEGSVSTLKIQRTQQEDSAVYLCASSMDRFRTDTQYFGPGTRLTVL.

The V gene is TRBV12-3 or TRBV12-4, the J gene TRBJ2-7; the match to TRBD1 covers 10 bases. The CDR3 sequence is 17 residues long. The V segment lost 5 bases and the J segment 5 bases; nucleotides outside the gene matches: 15. The CDR3 reads CASSAKQLRDRGHEQYF. In DNA, the CDR3 is TGTGCCAGCAGTGCCAAGCAGCTTAGGGACAGGGGCCACGAGCAGTACTTC.

This clonotype was seen more than once but under ten times. This chain links TRBV5-1 with TRBJ2-1, with D perhaps matching TRBD1 or TRBD2 (6 bases each). The CDR3 has 14 amino acids. Germline V gene data show CDR1 as SGHRS and CDR2 as YFSETQ. V lost 1 base to trimming and J lost 7 bases, with 12 bases between them. Written as DNA, the CDR3 is TGCGCCAGCAGCTTGATGAGGGGGAGGAATGAGCAGTTCTTC. This sequence encodes CASSLMRGRNEQFF.

The rearrangement uses TRBV6-1 and TRBJ1-5; D perhaps matches TRBD1 (6 bases). CDR3 size: 15 residues. The germline gives CDR1 MNHNS, CDR2 SASEGT. The V end lost 2 bases, the J end lost 2 bases, and 10 bases lay between the germline ends. The CDR3 here is CASSEPAGGNQPQHF. The DNA for the CDR3 is TGTGCCAGCAGTGAACCCGCAGGGGGCAATCAGCCCCAGCATTTT.

This clonotype was detected a few times. The chain recombines TRBV5-1 with TRBJ1-2; tentative D call: TRBD1 (5 bases). This CDR3 is 16 amino acids long. V was clipped by 0 bases and J by 8 bases, with 20 bases between them. CDR1 SGHRS and CDR2 YFSETQ come from the germline V gene. The CDR3 DNA reads as TGCGCCAGCAGCTTGGTCGTCTCGCCGGGGGGGGACGGCTACACCTTC. Protein sequence: CASSLVVSPGGDGYTF. Based on the CDR3 plus reference TRBV5-1 and TRBJ1-2, the full variable domain is KAGVTQTPRYLIKTRGQQVTLSCSPISGHRSVSWYQQTPGQGLQFLFEYFSETQRNKGNFPGRFSGRQFSNSRSEMNVSTLELGDSALYLCASSLVVSPGGDGYTFGSGTRLTVV.

This clonotype appeared a few times. The chain links TRBV29-1 to TRBJ1-5, with D possibly being TRBD1 (5 bases). The CDR3 has 14 residues. V was trimmed by 6 bases and J by 2 bases, leaving 14 bases between them. Germline values: CDR1 SQVTM, CDR2 ANQGSEA. Here the CDR3 reads CSVSQGGGNQPQHF. The CDR3 DNA reads as TGCAGCGTCTCTCAGGGAGGAGGCAATCAGCCCCAGCATTTT.

This clonotype was found a few times. This chain uses TRBV12-3 or TRBV12-4 with TRBJ2-3, with TRBD2 identical over 11 bases. J gave up 5 bases and V 3 bases, and 4 bases lay outside the gene matches. The CDR3 has 15 residues. CDR3: CASSFPSGGIDTQYF. The DNA for the CDR3 is TGTGCCAGCAGTTTCCCTAGCGGGGGGATAGATACGCAGTATTTT.

This sequence joins TRBV6-2 or TRBV6-3 and TRBJ2-7; maybe TRBD1 (5 bases). Germline loops: CDR1 MNHEY, CDR2 SVGEGT. CDR3 length equals 14 residues. The V and J ends lost 4 bases and 0 bases respectively, with 10 bases between them. The CDR3 protein is CASSWGTSSYEQYF. CDR3 sequence (DNA): TGTGCCAGCAGTTGGGGCACCAGCTCCTACGAGCAGTACTTC.

This clonotype was observed a few times. The gene calls are TRBV7-8 and TRBJ2-3; D is unclear. This CDR3 has 16 amino acids. V lost 5 bases to trimming and J lost 0 bases, with 15 bases between them. CDR1 SGHVS and CDR2 FQNEAQ come from the germline V gene. CDR3 sequence: CASSQYGQASTDTQYF. The CDR3 DNA reads as TGTGCCAGCAGCCAATACGGCCAGGCAAGCACAGATACGCAGTATTTT.

This clonotype was seen a few times. The junction differs from germline at one of its ends, possibly a read error. This rearrangement joins TRBV7-7 to TRBJ2-5; TRBD1 agrees at 7 bases. Germline-derived CDR1 and CDR2 are SSHAT and FNYEAQ (reference sequence). CDR3 length: 14 amino acids. For the CDR3, the DNA is TGTGCTAGCAGCTTACTCGGGACAGTTGAGACCCAGTACTTC. Protein: CASSLLGTVETQYF.

The rearrangement links TRBV20-1 to TRBJ2-3; D not resolved. The V gene's germline CDR1 is DFQATT and CDR2 SNEGSKA (reference sequence). The CDR3 has 13 residues. Trimming cost V 6 bases and J 0 bases, with 10 bases left between them. CDR3 in amino acids: CSARLVSTDTQYF. CDR3 sequence (DNA): TGCAGTGCGCGACTGGTTAGCACAGATACGCAGTATTTT.